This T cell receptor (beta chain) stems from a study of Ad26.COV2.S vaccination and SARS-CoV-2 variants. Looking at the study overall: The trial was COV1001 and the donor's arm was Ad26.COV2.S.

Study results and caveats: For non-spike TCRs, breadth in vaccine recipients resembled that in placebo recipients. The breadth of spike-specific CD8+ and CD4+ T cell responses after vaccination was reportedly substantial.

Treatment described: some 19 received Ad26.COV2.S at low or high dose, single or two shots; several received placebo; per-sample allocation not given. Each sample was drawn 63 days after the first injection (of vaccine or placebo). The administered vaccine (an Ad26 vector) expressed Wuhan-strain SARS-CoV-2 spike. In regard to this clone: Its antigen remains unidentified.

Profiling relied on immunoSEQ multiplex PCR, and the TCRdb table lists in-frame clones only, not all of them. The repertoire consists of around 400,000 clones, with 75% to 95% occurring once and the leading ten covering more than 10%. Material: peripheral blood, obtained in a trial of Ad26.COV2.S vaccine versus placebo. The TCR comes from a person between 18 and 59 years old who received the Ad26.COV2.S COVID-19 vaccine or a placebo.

CDR3: CASSPTSGRIYEQYF. CDR3 coding DNA: TGTGCCAGCAGCCCCACTAGCGGGCGGATCTACGAGCAGTACTTC. The V and J genes are TRBV5-4 and TRBJ2-7; TRBD2 matches 9 bases. Trimming removed 4 bases from V and 3 bases from J; junction bases left unmatched: 8. Germline-derived CDR1 and CDR2 are SGHNT and YYREEE (reference sequence). This CDR3 is 15 amino acids long.